These 16 T cell receptor beta chains share one sample of origin, sequenced in a study of shared clonotypes between healthy human individuals. The protocol was immunoSEQ multiplex PCR, while the TCRdb copy is restricted to in-frame clones and leaves out a portion. The data contain about 640,000 clones, about 78% of them singletons. The material sequenced was memory CD4+ T cells sorted from blood. Subset defined: CD45RA-negative fraction. The receptors here all came from a woman in her twenties or thirties in good health.

The rearrangement links TRBV5-1 to TRBJ1-1, with D perhaps matching TRBD1 (5 bases). This CDR3 is built from 12 residues. Germline CDR1 is SGHRS and CDR2 is YFSETQ. The V end lost 4 bases, the J end lost 5 bases, and 9 bases lay between the germline ends. The chain's CDR3 is CASSPGGTEAFF. The CDR3 coding sequence is TGCGCCAGCAGCCCGGGGGGGACTGAAGCTTTCTTT.

This clone was detected only a few times. The chain recombines TRBV5-1 with TRBJ2-7; D is undetermined. The CDR3 spans 11 residues. Germline V gives CDR1 SGHRS, CDR2 YFSETQ. Trimming shortened V by 2 bases and J by 6 bases, and 6 bases separated the two germline ends. CDR3 in amino acids: CASSLHREQYF. The DNA of the CDR3 is TGCGCCAGCAGCTTACATCGCGAGCAGTACTTC.

V and J are TRBV27 and TRBJ1-5; possible D gene TRBD1, 6 bases. Trimming stripped 6 bases from V and 5 bases from J, with 17 bases between. The CDR3 is 15 residues long. Germline assignment: CDR1 MNHEY and CDR2 SMNVEV (reference sequence). Here the CDR3 DNA reads TGTGCCAGCAGCCCTTCCGGACAGAACCATCAGCCCCAGCATTTT. Encoded protein: CASSPSGQNHQPQHF.

This sequence joins TRBV5-6 and TRBJ2-1; D might be TRBD2 (5 bases). Germline lookup yields CDR1 SGHDT and CDR2 YYEEEE. The CDR3 consists of 14 residues. V lost 1 base to trimming and J lost 8 bases, with 13 bases between them. CDR3: CASSLYSSGDEQFF. The CDR3 region has the DNA TGTGCCAGCAGCTTGTACTCGTCCGGGGATGAGCAGTTCTTC.

The rearrangement joins TRBV28 to TRBJ1-2, with unresolved D. Trimming shortened V by 7 bases and J by 0 bases, and 15 bases separated the two germline ends. Germline V gene data show CDR1 as MDHEN and CDR2 as SYDVKM. The CDR3 loop spans 15 amino acids. The CDR3 is CASTPSGAANYGYTF. As DNA, the CDR3 is TGTGCCAGCACTCCATCAGGAGCTGCTAACTATGGCTACACCTTC.

This CDR3 reads CASSFGQGYGETQYF. The CDR3 coding sequence is TGTGCCAGCAGCTTTGGGCAGGGATACGGGGAGACCCAGTACTTC. V gene TRBV11-2 combines with J gene TRBJ2-5; D may be TRBD1 (5 bases). The CDR3 length is 15 residues. Germline V gene data show CDR1 as SGHAT and CDR2 as FQNNGV. Trimming took 3 bases from V and 5 from J, leaving 16 bases between them.

Turning to this clone: Sequence at one end of the junction differs from germline and may be a read error. The J gene is TRBJ2-1, the V gene TRBV7-9, with 10 bases aligning to TRBD2. This CDR3 is 14 amino acids long. Germline V gene sequence: CDR1 SEHNR, CDR2 FQNEAQ (reference sequence). In nucleotides, the CDR3 is TGTGCCAGCAGCCTAGCGGGAGCGGCAAATGAGCAGTTCTTC. Its translation is CASSLAGAANEQFF.

This clone was seen a few times. The chain joins TRBV30 to TRBJ2-6; D may be TRBD2 (5 bases). The CDR3 runs 12 residues. Trimming took off 5 bases at V and 4 bases at J, with 6 bases between the two ends. Germline values: CDR1 GTSNPN, CDR2 SVGIG (reference sequence). The chain's CDR3 is CAWRLGANVLTF. Here the CDR3 DNA reads TGTGCCTGGCGACTAGGGGCCAACGTCCTGACTTTC.

The rearrangement joins TRBV6-5 to TRBJ2-1; no definite D call. The germline V and J ends were trimmed by 7 bases and 7 bases, with 20 bases remaining between them. The CDR3 is 15 residues long. Germline CDR1 and CDR2: MNHEY and SVGAGI. The CDR3 protein is CASNRRVPHLNEQFF. CDR3 nucleotide sequence: TGTGCCAGCAACAGAAGAGTACCACACTTGAATGAGCAGTTCTTC.

A note on this clone: This CDR3 is also generated by other DNA sequences in the sample. The rearrangement joins TRBV14 to TRBJ2-3; D not resolved. V shed 1 base and J shed 1 base, with 3 bases lying between them. The length of the CDR3 is 13 residues. The germline CDR1 and CDR2 sequences are SGHDN and FVKESK. The CDR3 sequence: CASSQAGTDTQYF. The CDR3 DNA sequence: TGTGCCAGCAGCCAAGCTGGCACAGATACGCAGTATTTT.

J is TRBJ1-2 and V is TRBV30; a weak D match, TRBD1 (6 bases). Germline CDR1 GTSNPN, CDR2 SVGIG (reference sequence). The CDR3 contains 14 residues. V lost 3 bases and J 3 bases, leaving 14 bases between the germline ends. CDR3 nucleotide sequence: TGTGCCTGGAGCCCCCAACAGGGCCACTATGGCTACACCTTC. It yields the protein CAWSPQQGHYGYTF.

The chain has TRBV6-1 and TRBJ1-4; D is perhaps TRBD1 (6 bases). CDR3 length: 16 amino acids. Germline V gene sequence: CDR1 MNHNS, CDR2 SASEGT. V dropped 2 bases and J dropped 4 bases, with 14 bases sitting between them. In DNA, the CDR3 is TGTGCCAGCAGTGAAACTCTTGGGGGCTTTAATGAAAAACTGTTTTTT. It codes for CASSETLGGFNEKLFF.

The J gene is TRBJ2-6, the V gene TRBV6-1; TRBD2 might be the D (6 bases). Germline CDR1 MNHNS, CDR2 SASEGT. This CDR3 has 14 amino acids. CDR3 protein: CAAGWGSGANVLTF. The CDR3 nucleotides read TGTGCGGCGGGGTGGGGCTCTGGGGCCAACGTCCTGACTTTC.

The chain has TRBV6-6 and TRBJ1-2; D remains unclear. From germline, CDR1 is MNHNY and CDR2 SVGAGI (reference sequence). V lost 2 bases to trimming and J lost 6 bases, with 10 bases between them. The length of the CDR3 is 13 residues. CDR3 coding DNA: TGTGCCAGCAGTTACGAGGTATTAGATGGCTACACCTTC. Its translation is CASSYEVLDGYTF.

The chain is built from TRBV28 and TRBJ1-1; TRBD1 agrees at 7 bases. The CDR3 length is 14 residues. V gave up 6 bases and J gave up 6 bases; unmatched junction bases: 10. CDR1 is MDHEN, CDR2 SYDVKM, per germline. CDR3 region: CASSPYRGLAEAFF. The CDR3 nucleotides read TGTGCCAGCAGCCCCTACAGGGGACTGGCTGAAGCTTTCTTT. Complete variable domain (other parts from reference TRBV28 and TRBJ1-1): DVKVTQSSRYLVKRTGEKVFLECVQDMDHENMFWYRQDPGLGLRLIYFSYDVKMKEKGDIPEGYSVSREKKERFSLILESASTNQTSMYLCASSPYRGLAEAFFGQGTRLTVV.

V is TRBV6-1 and J is TRBJ1-1, with D possibly matching TRBD1 (5 bases). CDR3 size: 12 residues. Per the germline V gene, CDR1 is MNHNS and CDR2 is SASEGT. V shed 3 bases and J shed 7 bases, with 9 bases lying between them. DNA of the CDR3: TGTGCCAGCAGTGACCGGAGGGGTGAAGCTTTCTTT. This encodes CASSDRRGEAFF.